Each of the 6 T cell receptor beta chains below was sequenced from the same sample in a study of blood T cells in healthy people across ages. The use of a sample-barcoded 5' primer and a J-beta primer mix characterized a second PCR of roughly 6 to 12 cycles. Using its own MiXCR run on the 5' RACE reads, TCRdb lists one record per CDR3 protein. The sample records about 1,800,000 distinct CDR3 sequences, roughly 30% being singletons. Material: blood. Every receptor here comes from a woman in her 30s in good health.

This clonotype was found a few times. The CDR3 nucleotides are TGCAGCGTTGAAGATCGAATAGAGGTGGACACTGAAGCTTTCTTT. Translating it yields CSVEDRIEVDTEAFF. The chain uses TRBV29-1 and TRBJ1-1; D unresolved. V was cut by 0 bases and J by 3 bases, with 14 bases left in between. Germline V CDR1 and CDR2: SQVTM, ANQGSEA. The CDR3 runs 15 residues.

V gene TRBV28 combines with J gene TRBJ2-3; D is ambiguous. From germline, CDR1 is MDHEN and CDR2 SYDVKM. The germline V and J ends were trimmed by 5 bases and 2 bases, with 14 bases remaining between them. This CDR3 comprises 15 residues. The CDR3 protein is CASSDITGDTDTQYF. The CDR3 region has the DNA TGTGCCAGCAGTGACATAACTGGGGACACAGATACGCAGTATTTT. Looking up the rest from reference TRBV28 and TRBJ2-3 gives the full variable domain: DVKVTQSSRYLVKRTGEKVFLECVQDMDHENMFWYRQDPGLGLRLIYFSYDVKMKEKGDIPEGYSVSREKKERFSLILESASTNQTSMYLCASSDITGDTDTQYFGPGTRLTVL.

Details on this clonotype: A much larger clone sits a single nucleotide away, making a read error possible. The chain joins TRBV7-9 to TRBJ2-4; possibly TRBD2 for D (5 bases). V lost 5 bases, J lost 1 base, and 24 bases lay in between. This CDR3 has 19 amino acids. The germline CDR1 and CDR2 sequences are SEHNR and FQNEAQ (reference sequence). This CDR3 is CASSRNFGRRSGAKNIQYF. CDR3 in DNA: TGTGCCAGCAGCCGCAATTTCGGTCGCAGGTCGGGGGCCAAAAACATTCAGTACTTC.

The rearrangement uses TRBV15 and TRBJ2-1, with D unresolved. The V gene's germline CDR1 is LNHNV and CDR2 YYDKDF (reference sequence). The CDR3 totals 12 residues. V shed 5 bases and J shed 6 bases, with 8 bases lying between them. This CDR3 is CATSLTRNEQFF. The CDR3 DNA sequence: TGTGCCACCAGCTTAACCCGCAATGAGCAGTTCTTC.

The gene calls are TRBV3-1 and TRBJ1-5; 8 nucleotides line up with TRBD1. The CDR3 covers 15 residues. Germline CDR1 reads LGHDT; CDR2 reads YNNKEL (reference sequence). V dropped 4 bases and J dropped 0; count of bases not matched to a gene: 2. The CDR3 DNA reads as TGTGCCAGCAGCCCACAGGGGGATAGCAATCAGCCCCAGCATTTT. It is translated as CASSPQGDSNQPQHF.

This clonotype was counted at least ten times. V is TRBV2 and J is TRBJ2-5; D not certain. The CDR3 totals 14 residues. Between the trimmed V and J ends, which lost 10 bases and 0 bases, there was a span of 15 bases. Germline CDR1 reads SNHLY; CDR2 reads FYNNEI. The CDR3 region has the DNA TGTGCCACAAACACAGAGAACCACCAAGAGACCCAGTACTTC. Translating it yields CATNTENHQETQYF. Combining the CDR3 with reference TRBV2 and TRBJ2-5 gives the whole variable domain EPEVTQTPSHQVTQMGQEVILRCVPISNHLYFYWYRQILGQKVEFLVSFYNNEISEKSEIFDDQFSVERPDGSNFTLKIRSTKLEDSAMYFCATNTENHQETQYFGPGTRLLVL.